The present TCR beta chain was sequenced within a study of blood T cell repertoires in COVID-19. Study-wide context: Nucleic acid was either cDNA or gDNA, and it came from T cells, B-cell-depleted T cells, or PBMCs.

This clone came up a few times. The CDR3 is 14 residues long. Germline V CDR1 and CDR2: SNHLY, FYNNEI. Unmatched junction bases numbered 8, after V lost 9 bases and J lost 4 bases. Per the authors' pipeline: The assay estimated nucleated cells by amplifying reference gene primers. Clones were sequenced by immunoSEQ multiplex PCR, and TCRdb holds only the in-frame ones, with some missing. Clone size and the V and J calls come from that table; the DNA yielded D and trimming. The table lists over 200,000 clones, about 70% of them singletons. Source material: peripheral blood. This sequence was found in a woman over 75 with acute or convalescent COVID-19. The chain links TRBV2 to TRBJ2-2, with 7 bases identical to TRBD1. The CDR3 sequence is CASDRDSITGELFF. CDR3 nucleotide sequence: TGTGCCAGTGACCGGGACAGTATCACCGGGGAGCTGTTTTTT.